The 11 T cell receptor beta chains presented below share a single source sample, sequenced in a study of blood T cell repertoires in COVID-19. Sequenced by immunoSEQ multiplex PCR; TCRdb stores in-frame clones only, minus some. The sample gives hundreds of thousands of clones, 80% to 90% of which show up once; about an eighth is in the top ten. Sequencing was performed on peripheral blood. These receptors all come from a woman in her seventies with COVID-19, enrolled during active disease.

The rearrangement links TRBV3-1 (or the pseudogene TRBV3-2) to TRBJ2-2; 13 bases agree with TRBD2. In germline, CDR1 is LGHDT, CDR2 YNNKEL (reference sequence). V lost 5 bases and J lost 10; bases outside the gene matches: 7. The CDR3 length is 15 residues. The CDR3 bases are TGTGCCAGCAGCGAAAGAGGGACTAGCGGGGTGGAGCTGTTTTTT. The encoded protein is CASSERGTSGVELFF.

This clone showed up just a few times. This chain uses TRBV7-2 with TRBJ1-2; maybe TRBD1 (6 bases). Between the trimmed V and J ends, which lost 4 bases and 0 bases, there was a span of 18 bases. CDR1 and CDR2 (germline): SGHTA, FQGNSA. The CDR3 is 17 residues long. The CDR3 DNA follows: TGTGCCAGCAGCTCACGTCGGGGGGGCCAAGCTAACTATGGCTACACCTTC. Amino acid sequence: CASSSRRGGQANYGYTF. The variable domain in full, completed from reference TRBV7-2 and TRBJ1-2, reads GAGVSQSPSNKVTEKGKDVELRCDPISGHTALYWYRQSLGQGLEFLIYFQGNSAPDKSGLPSDRFSAERTGGSVSTLTIQRTQQEDSAVYLCASSSRRGGQANYGYTFGSGTRLTVV.

V usage is TRBV28 and J usage is TRBJ1-2; TRBD1 matches at 11 bases. CDR1 is MDHEN, CDR2 SYDVKM, per germline. The CDR3 contains 16 residues. The trim removed 6 bases at V and 5 bases at J, leaving 11 bases unmatched. DNA for the CDR3: TGTGCCAGCAGGTTGTCAACCGGGACAGGGGGGTATGGCTACACCTTC. Protein product: CASRLSTGTGGYGYTF.

This clone was seen only once. V and J are TRBV19 and TRBJ1-2; TRBD1 is a possible D gene (5 bases). This CDR3 has 14 amino acids. The germline CDR1 and CDR2 sequences are LNHDA and SQIVND (reference sequence). Trimming removed 4 bases from V and 2 bases from J, with 11 bases in between. The CDR3 coding sequence is TGTGCCAGTAGTACCCAGACAGTGAACTATGGCTACACCTTC. Amino acids: CASSTQTVNYGYTF. Variable domain in full (rest from reference TRBV19 and TRBJ1-2): DGGITQSPKYLFRKEGQNVTLSCEQNLNHDAMYWYRQDPGQGLRLIYYSQIVNDFQKGDIAEGYSVSREKKESFPLTVTSAQKNPTAFYLCASSTQTVNYGYTFGSGTRLTVV.

This chain connects TRBV5-1 to TRBJ2-5; tentatively, D is TRBD2 (7 bases). V lost 4 bases and J 5 bases, leaving 18 bases between the germline ends. Germline CDR1 is SGHRS and CDR2 is YFSETQ. This CDR3 is built from 15 residues. CDR3 nucleotides: TGCGCCAGCAGCGTCGGAGGGGGGGCCGGGGAGACCCAGTACTTC. Its translation is CASSVGGGAGETQYF. Supplemented by reference TRBV5-1 and TRBJ2-5, the full variable domain reads KAGVTQTPRYLIKTRGQQVTLSCSPISGHRSVSWYQQTPGQGLQFLFEYFSETQRNKGNFPGRFSGRQFSNSRSEMNVSTLELGDSALYLCASSVGGGAGETQYFGPGTRLLVL.

This sequence joins TRBV4-1 and TRBJ2-4; TRBD2 is a possible D gene (6 bases). Germline CDR1 and CDR2: MGHRA and YSYEKL. V was cut by 4 bases and J by 0 bases, with 10 bases left in between. The CDR3 runs to 15 residues. Written as DNA, the CDR3 is TGCGCCAGCAGCCTCTTAGCGGTAGCCAAAAACATTCAGTACTTC. Its translation is CASSLLAVAKNIQYF.

This clone was seen only once. The chain links TRBV25-1 to TRBJ1-4; 7 bases are shared with TRBD1. The CDR3 runs 16 residues. The trim removed 4 bases at V and 10 bases at J, leaving 15 bases unmatched. Germline V CDR1 and CDR2: MGHDK, SYGVNS. The CDR3, as DNA: TGTGCCAGCAGTGCATCAGGGGGAAGTGAGGACGGAAAACTGTTTTTT. It yields the protein CASSASGGSEDGKLFF.

The chain has TRBV5-1 and TRBJ1-1, with TRBD1 matching 12 bases. This CDR3 is 15 amino acids long. The trim removed 0 bases at V and 10 bases at J, leaving 7 bases unmatched. Germline V gives CDR1 SGHRS, CDR2 YFSETQ. The CDR3 DNA reads TGCGCCAGCAGCTTGGAGGGACAGGGGGCTACCGGAGCTTTCTTT. Protein product: CASSLEGQGATGAFF.

The rearrangement links TRBV24-1 to TRBJ2-2; TRBD1 matches 9 bases. The CDR3 is made up of 14 amino acids. Losses at the gene ends were 6 bases for V and 9 bases for J; bases not matched to a gene: 7. Germline V CDR1 and CDR2: KGHDR, SFDVKD. CDR3 nucleotides: TGTGCCACCAGTCGGACAGGGGTGTCCCGGGAGCTGTTTTTT. Its translation is CATSRTGVSRELFF.

The chain recombines TRBV5-1 with TRBJ2-5; D possibly corresponds to TRBD2 (6 bases). The CDR3 totals 13 residues. Germline-derived CDR1 and CDR2 are SGHRS and YFSETQ. Between the trimmed V and J ends, which lost 0 bases and 5 bases, there was a span of 8 bases. The CDR3 nucleotides read TGCGCCAGCAGCTTGGGACTAGAGGAGACCCAGTACTTC. Translated: CASSLGLEETQYF.

V is TRBV2 and J is TRBJ2-7, with 9 bases that match TRBD1. The CDR3 covers 12 residues. Germline V gene data show CDR1 as SNHLY and CDR2 as FYNNEI. With 8 bases clipped from V and 5 bases from J, the junction kept 4 bases outside the gene matches. The CDR3 region is CASLGTGNEQYF. The CDR3 nucleotides read TGTGCCAGCCTCGGGACAGGGAACGAGCAGTACTTC.